This TCR beta chain is from a study of blood T cell repertoires in COVID-19. Overall study: The samples span acute and convalescent COVID-19 from the United States, Italy and Spain. T cells, B-cell-depleted T cells, or PBMCs provided the cDNA or gDNA that served as material.

As originally analysed: Estimation of nucleated cell counts relied on the amplification of reference gene primers. TCRdb's copy holds only in-frame clones and misses some; the assay was immunoSEQ multiplex PCR. V, J and clone size reflect that table, while D and trimming were determined from the DNA. Found here are about 300,000 clones, approximately 81% of them singletons; the top ten hold roughly 2.5%. Recruits, aged about 18 to 100 years, lived in 25 or so US areas. After removal of 8 bases from V and 4 bases from J, the junction contained 12 bases not matched to a gene. Germline CDR1 and CDR2: LGHDT and YNNKEL (reference sequence). The CDR3 runs to 15 residues.

This TCR was recovered from a woman aged 45-60 years who had recovered from COVID-19. The rearrangement uses TRBV3-1 (or the pseudogene TRBV3-2) and TRBJ2-5; 8 nucleotides line up with TRBD2. The sample was PBMCs or T cells enriched from blood (not recorded which). CDR3 sequence (DNA): TGTGCCAGCGGGAAAGCGGGAGTTTTGGGAGAGACCCAGTACTTC. The encoded protein is CASGKAGVLGETQYF.